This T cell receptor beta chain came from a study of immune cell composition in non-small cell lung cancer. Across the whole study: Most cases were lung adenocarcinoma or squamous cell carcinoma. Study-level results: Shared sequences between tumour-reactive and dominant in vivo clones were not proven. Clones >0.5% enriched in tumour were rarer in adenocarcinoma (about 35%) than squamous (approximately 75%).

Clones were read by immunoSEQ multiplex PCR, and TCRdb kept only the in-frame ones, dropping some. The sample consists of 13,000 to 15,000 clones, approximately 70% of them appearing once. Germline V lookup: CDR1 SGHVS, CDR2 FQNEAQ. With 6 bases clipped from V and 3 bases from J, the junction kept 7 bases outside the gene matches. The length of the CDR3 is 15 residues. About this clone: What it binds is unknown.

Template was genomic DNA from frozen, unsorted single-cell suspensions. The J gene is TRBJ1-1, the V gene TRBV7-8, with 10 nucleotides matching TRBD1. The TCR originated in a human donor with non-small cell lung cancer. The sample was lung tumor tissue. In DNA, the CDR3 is TGTGCCAGCAGAAAAGACAGGGGGCCGGACACTGAAGCTTTCTTT. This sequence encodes CASRKDRGPDTEAFF. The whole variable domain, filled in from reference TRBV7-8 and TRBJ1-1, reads GAGVSQSPRYKVAKRGQDVALRCDPISGHVSLFWYQQALGQGPEFLTYFQNEAQLDKSGLPSDRFFAERPEGSVSTLKIQRTQQEDSAVYLCASRKDRGPDTEAFFGQGTRLTVV.